This T cell receptor beta chain was recovered during a study of prognosis after radiotherapy for stage I lung cancer. About the study: With stereotactic body radiotherapy, no patient received any concurrent therapy.

By two-round multiplex PCR, the TCR beta CDR3 was amplified from genomic DNA. Amplification in first-round PCR relied on primers specific to each TRBV and TRBJ gene. Universal primers were what the second PCR round used. TCRdb ran MiXCR on the multiplex PCR reads and lists one entry per CDR3 protein. The sample carries some 15,000 distinct CDR3 sequences, approximately 30% recorded once. V was shortened by 7 bases and J by 9 bases, with 18 bases between the two germline ends. The length of the CDR3 is 13 residues. Germline V gene sequence: CDR1 MNHNS, CDR2 SASEGT. The receptor comes from a donor at least 50 years old with non-small cell lung cancer. Material: PBMCs, obtained before or after stereotactic body radiation therapy (not recorded which). The V gene is TRBV6-1, the J gene TRBJ1-2; D is perhaps TRBD1 (5 bases). The CDR3 loop is CASIEGRPDCYTF. The CDR3 DNA is TGTGCCAGCATCGAGGGGCGGCCAGATTGCTACACCTTC.